The T cell receptor (beta chain) under discussion was sequenced for a study of blood T cell repertoires in COVID-19. Study-wide background: From T cells, B-cell-depleted T cells, or PBMCs came the material, which was cDNA or gDNA.

The V and J ends lost 3 bases and 4 bases respectively, with 9 bases between them. This CDR3 spans 14 amino acids. Germline V gene lookup returns CDR1 SGHVS and CDR2 FQNEAQ. In this sample, this clone turned up once. Source study methods: Reference gene primer amplification gave nucleated cell count estimates. Profiled with immunoSEQ multiplex PCR; TCRdb holds only in-frame clones, not every one. V, J and clone size derive from that table, while D and trimming were established from the DNA sequence. The sample has about 90,000 clones, about 85% seen once. The sample was peripheral blood. The chain carries TRBV7-8 and TRBJ2-2, with D hard to call. This receptor was obtained from a male donor with acute or convalescent COVID-19. The CDR3 DNA sequence: TGTGCCAGCAGCTTCATGAGGAGCACCGGGGAGCTGTTTTTT. Translating gives CASSFMRSTGELFF.